The 16 T cell receptor beta chains presented below share a single source sample, sequenced in a study of T cell responses to AZD1222 COVID-19 vaccine. Libraries were prepared by immunoSEQ multiplex PCR; TCRdb keeps only in-frame clonotypes and omits some of them. The repertoire holds some 89,000 clones, 85% to 90% seen once, with roughly 4.7% in the top ten. The sequenced sample was peripheral blood, obtained on day 0 of MenACWY control vaccination. These receptors all stem from an adult in good health.

The genes are TRBV29-1 and TRBJ1-5, with a possible D match to TRBD1 (5 bases). Trimming removed 7 bases at V and 1 base at J, with 11 bases between. Germline lookup yields CDR1 SQVTM and CDR2 ANQGSEA. This CDR3 is 13 amino acids long. The CDR3 bases are TGCAGCGCCCAGGGAGGGAGCAATCAGCCCCAGCATTTT. Translated: CSAQGGSNQPQHF.

The chain combines TRBV6-2 or TRBV6-3 with TRBJ2-7; 14 bases line up with TRBD2. This CDR3 is built from 19 residues. The V and J ends lost 5 bases and 6 bases, in that order; junction bases with no gene match: 18. Looked up from germline, CDR1 is MNHEY and CDR2 is SVGEGT. The CDR3: CASSQTRTGTSGSRLEQYF. The CDR3 nucleotides are TGTGCCAGCAGTCAAACGCGAACCGGGACTAGCGGGAGTAGGCTCGAGCAGTACTTC.

The V gene is TRBV28, the J gene TRBJ1-1; D gene ambiguous. The germline gives CDR1 MDHEN, CDR2 SYDVKM. Trimming shortened V by 8 bases and J by 3 bases, and 7 bases separated the two germline ends. This CDR3 has 11 residues. This CDR3 is CASLLHTEAFF. As DNA, the CDR3 is TGTGCCAGCCTACTTCACACTGAAGCTTTCTTT.

V usage is TRBV6-5 and J usage is TRBJ2-5, with 7 bases aligning to TRBD2. Germline loops: CDR1 MNHEY, CDR2 SVGAGI. The CDR3 covers 14 residues. V lost 0 bases to trimming and J lost 3 bases; unmatched junction nucleotides: 1. The CDR3 DNA is TGTGCCAGCAGTTACTCGGGGGGGGAAGAGACCCAGTACTTC. This codes for CASSYSGGEETQYF.

The genes are TRBV6-5 and TRBJ1-6; D is possibly TRBD1 (5 bases). Deletions cut 2 bases from V and 6 bases from J, with 11 bases between. The CDR3 spans 15 residues. Looked up from germline, CDR1 is MNHEY and CDR2 is SVGAGI. The CDR3 loop is CASSYGSGPNSPLHF. As DNA, the CDR3 is TGTGCCAGCAGTTACGGGTCAGGGCCTAATTCACCCCTCCACTTT.

The chain is built from TRBV5-6 and TRBJ2-7; either TRBD1 or TRBD2 may supply D (5 bases each). This CDR3 is built from 13 residues. The germline gives CDR1 SGHDT, CDR2 YYEEEE. V gave up 5 bases and J gave up 2 bases, with 11 bases separating them. Here the CDR3 reads CASSSGPTYEQYF. The CDR3 DNA reads TGTGCCAGCAGTTCGGGACCCACCTACGAGCAGTACTTC.

This clone appeared once. The chain uses TRBV5-4 and TRBJ2-3; 8 positions match TRBD1. This CDR3 contains 14 residues. Germline V CDR1 and CDR2: SGHNT, YYREEE (reference sequence). V shed 4 bases and J 6 bases; nucleotides not matched to a gene: 7. The CDR3 sequence: CASSNQGAEDTQYF. The CDR3 DNA follows: TGTGCCAGCAGCAATCAGGGGGCGGAGGATACGCAGTATTTT.

V is TRBV6-2 or TRBV6-3 and J is TRBJ1-5; 8 bases align to TRBD1. CDR1 and CDR2 from the germline V gene are MNHEY and SVGEGT. CDR3 length equals 17 residues. The ends lost 6 bases at V and 6 bases at J; junction bases unmatched: 16. DNA for the CDR3: TGTGCCAGCAGCCGACAGGGGATGGGTAATTATGGTCAGCCCCAGCATTTT. As protein: CASSRQGMGNYGQPQHF.

V usage is TRBV7-6 and J usage is TRBJ2-1; possibly TRBD1 or TRBD2 for D (5 bases each). Trimming removed 5 bases at V and 10 bases at J, with 15 bases between. The germline V gene has CDR1 SGHVS and CDR2 FNYEAQ. The length of the CDR3 is 13 residues. The chain's CDR3 is CASSAFRGGEQFF. The CDR3 coding sequence is TGTGCCAGCAGCGCGTTCCGTGGGGGAGAGCAGTTCTTC.

The rearrangement uses TRBV19 and TRBJ1-3, with unresolved D. Per germline, CDR1 LNHDA and CDR2 SQIVND (reference sequence). The CDR3 is 14 amino acids. V lost 3 bases and J lost 6, with 12 bases in between. For the CDR3, the DNA is TGTGCCAGTAGTATCTCGCAAGGCGAAAACACCATATATTTT. Translating gives CASSISQGENTIYF.

The chain employs TRBV6-2 or TRBV6-3 and TRBJ2-5, with D perhaps TRBD1 (6 bases). The CDR3 is 16 residues long. The V end lost 2 bases, the J end lost 3 bases, and 16 bases lay between the germline ends. CDR1 is MNHEY, CDR2 SVGEGT, per germline. CDR3 sequence (DNA): TGTGCCAGCAGTTACCGCTTGGACAGAATGGAAGAGACCCAGTACTTC. It translates to CASSYRLDRMEETQYF.

The chain has TRBV27 and TRBJ2-1; 7 positions agree with TRBD2. The CDR3 runs to 15 residues. CDR1 and CDR2 from the germline V gene are MNHEY and SMNVEV (reference sequence). With 6 bases clipped from V and 0 bases from J, the junction kept 5 bases outside the gene matches. In DNA form, the CDR3 reads TGTGCCAGCAGCTTCGGCGGGAGCTCCTACAATGAGCAGTTCTTC. Protein sequence: CASSFGGSSYNEQFF.

V gene TRBV10-1 combines with J gene TRBJ2-5; TRBD1 matches at 8 bases. The germline gives CDR1 WNHNN, CDR2 SYGVQD (reference sequence). V gave up 4 bases and J gave up 2 bases; unmatched junction bases: 6. The CDR3 length is 15 residues. CDR3 DNA: TGCGCCAGCAGTGCCCGGACAGGGCGACAAGAGACCCAGTACTTC. Residues: CASSARTGRQETQYF.

The rearrangement links TRBV27 to TRBJ2-1; 9 nucleotides agree with TRBD2. Germline V gives CDR1 MNHEY, CDR2 SMNVEV (reference sequence). The CDR3 totals 15 residues. J was trimmed by 5 bases and V by 6 bases; bases with no gene match: 8. The CDR3 spells CASSFQGLANNEQFF. The CDR3 region has the DNA TGTGCCAGCAGCTTCCAAGGACTAGCGAACAATGAGCAGTTCTTC.

The J gene is TRBJ1-5, the V gene TRBV19; D perhaps matches TRBD1 (6 bases). V lost 8 bases and J lost 7, with 15 bases in between. The CDR3 length is 13 residues. Germline V lookup: CDR1 LNHDA, CDR2 SQIVND (reference sequence). DNA of the CDR3: TGTGCCAGTGCGGAGGGGGTACGGCAGCCCCAGCATTTT. This encodes CASAEGVRQPQHF.

CDR3 loop: CSVLGGDTEAFF. DNA of the CDR3: TGCAGCGTTCTTGGCGGAGATACTGAAGCTTTCTTT. The chain recombines TRBV29-1 with TRBJ1-1; no clear D gene. The germline V gene has CDR1 SQVTM and CDR2 ANQGSEA. The CDR3 has 12 amino acids. V lost 5 bases, J lost 5 bases, and 12 bases lay in between.